This TCR beta chain is drawn from a study of response to subunit inactivated influenza vaccine. Study-wide findings and caveats: Authors proposed each seasonal influenza vaccination draws in few new T cells.

CDR1 is MNHEY, CDR2 SMNVEV, per germline (reference sequence). This CDR3 has 14 amino acids. Unmatched junction bases numbered 8, after V lost 2 bases and J lost 8 bases. Of note for this clonotype: Its antigen is undetermined.

TCRdb re-called the RT-PCR reads through MiXCR, storing one row per CDR3 protein. This table has fewer than 800,000 distinct CDR3 sequences, 15% to 18% appearing once. This clonotype originated in a man between 50 and 59 years old who received an inactivated influenza vaccine. The J gene is TRBJ1-1, the V gene TRBV27, with TRBD1 matching over 7 bases. Source: PBMCs from blood, taken roughly 12 days after vaccination. In DNA form, the CDR3 reads TGTGCCAGCAGTTTACGGTCAGGGGGGACCGAAGCTTTCTTT. Encoded protein: CASSLRSGGTEAFF.